This T cell receptor beta chain was identified during a study of cytomegalovirus exposure and HLA in healthy donors. Study-wide results and limits: In a later analysis, TCR association rates varied by HLA locus: DRB1 most, HLA-C fewest. The study listed 164 cytomegalovirus-associated TCR beta chains. Sequencing depth roughly uniform across donors was assumed in presence/absence analyses.

This clone showed up just a few times. Its target is unknown. The germline gives CDR1 GTSNPN, CDR2 SVGIG (reference sequence). Trimming pared 0 bases from V and 0 bases from J, leaving 12 bases between. This CDR3 has 15 residues. Vbeta (60) and Jbeta (13) primers were used in the PCR. This table comes from immunoSEQ multiplex PCR, and its TCRdb copy is limited to in-frame clones, with some not included. The table shows 35,000 to 50,000 clones, with 51% occurring only once. The sequenced sample consisted of PBMCs. The V gene is TRBV30, the J gene TRBJ2-7; a possible D gene is TRBD1 (6 bases). The receptor comes from a man aged 55-75 years in good health and CMV-seronegative. CDR3 protein: CAWSVRSRGSYEQYF. In nucleotides, the CDR3 is TGTGCCTGGAGTGTACGTAGCAGGGGCTCCTACGAGCAGTACTTC. The variable domain in full, with the rest retrieved from reference TRBV30 and TRBJ2-7, is SQTIHQWPATLVQPVGSPLSLECTVEGTSNPNLYWYRQAAGRGLQLLFYSVGIGQISSEVPQNLSASRPQDRQFILSSKKLLLSDSGFYLCAWSVRSRGSYEQYFGPGTRLTVT.